One sample yielded the 16 T cell receptor beta chains listed below, sequenced in a study of T-cell memory formation after mild COVID-19. TCRdb passed the 5' RACE reads through MiXCR, listing each CDR3 protein once. The top ten hold 7.5% to 9.5% of the sample, which has about 440,000 distinct CDR3 sequences, roughly 20% seen once. What was sequenced was PBMCs or a T cell subset sorted from them (not recorded which). The source is an adult woman who had mild COVID-19 (a few samples of this study predate the infection). Cell type and time point are not known.

The sample holds many counts of this clonotype. The V and J genes are TRBV24-1 and TRBJ2-3, with D tentatively TRBD1 (5 bases). The CDR3 consists of 14 residues. Germline CDR1 is KGHDR and CDR2 is SFDVKD. V was clipped by 7 bases and J by 2 bases, with 12 bases between them. The chain's CDR3 is CATRAQGSTDTQYF. In DNA form, the CDR3 reads TGTGCCACCAGAGCGCAGGGTTCCACAGATACGCAGTATTTT.

This clonotype showed up just a few times. The rearrangement uses TRBV20-1 and TRBJ2-3; D remains ambiguous. This CDR3 has 12 amino acids. Trimming shortened V by 4 bases and J by 2 bases, and 7 bases separated the two germline ends. Germline V CDR1 and CDR2: DFQATT, SNEGSKA (reference sequence). CDR3 nucleotides: TGCAGTGCTATCCAGGACACAGATACGCAGTATTTT. This gives the protein CSAIQDTDTQYF.

The chain combines TRBV4-1 with TRBJ1-3; D gene ambiguous. CDR1 and CDR2 (germline): MGHRA, YSYEKL. The V end lost 1 base, the J end lost 9 bases, and 10 bases lay between the germline ends. The CDR3 length is 13 residues. The chain's CDR3 is CASSQVGPSTIYF. CDR3 in DNA: TGCGCCAGCAGCCAAGTAGGACCAAGCACCATATATTTT.

The chain carries TRBV7-2 and TRBJ2-2; 7 bases line up with TRBD1. This CDR3 has 14 amino acids. The V segment lost 6 bases and the J segment 5 bases; nucleotides outside the gene matches: 6. The germline V gene has CDR1 SGHTA and CDR2 FQGNSA. CDR3 DNA: TGTGCCAGCAGGCGACAGGGCGTTACCGGGGAGCTGTTTTTT. It yields the protein CASRRQGVTGELFF.

Within the sample, this clonotype is medium-sized. This chain uses TRBV5-6 with TRBJ2-2; either TRBD1 or TRBD2 may supply D (5 bases each). Germline V gene sequence: CDR1 SGHDT, CDR2 YYEEEE. The CDR3 length is 16 residues. V lost 0 bases and J lost 2, with 11 bases in between. The CDR3 DNA reads as TGTGCCAGCAGCTTGGATAAGGGGACCAACACCGGGGAGCTGTTTTTT. This sequence encodes CASSLDKGTNTGELFF.

In this sample, this clonotype turned up a few times. The chain joins TRBV6-5 to TRBJ1-5; D might be TRBD1 (5 bases). Germline V CDR1 and CDR2: MNHEY, SVGAGI. This CDR3 is 15 amino acids long. Trimming removed 6 bases at V and 2 bases at J, with 14 bases between. CDR3 nucleotides: TGTGCCAGCAGATTAGACAGATATCGCAATCAGCCCCAGCATTTT. Translation: CASRLDRYRNQPQHF.

The rearrangement joins TRBV7-3 to TRBJ2-2, with 7 bases identical to TRBD2. The V gene's germline CDR1 is SGHTA and CDR2 FQGTGA. The CDR3 is made up of 17 amino acids. Germline trimming cut 4 bases from V and 2 bases from J; bases unmatched to any gene: 10. The CDR3 reads CASSSTGLAVNTGELFF. As DNA, the CDR3 is TGTGCCAGCAGCTCAACCGGTCTAGCGGTTAACACCGGGGAGCTGTTTTTT.

This clonotype has a handful of counts. The J gene is TRBJ2-3, the V gene TRBV6-5; D is undetermined. V lost 5 bases, J lost 0 bases, and 12 bases lay in between. Germline CDR1 and CDR2: MNHEY and SVGAGI. The CDR3 totals 15 residues. CDR3 coding DNA: TGTGCCAGCAGTCGCACCTACCCTAGCACAGATACGCAGTATTTT. Translation: CASSRTYPSTDTQYF.

This clonotype has a handful of counts. The chain carries TRBV6-5 and TRBJ2-2; tentatively, D is TRBD1 (6 bases). Germline loops: CDR1 MNHEY, CDR2 SVGAGI. CDR3 length: 16 amino acids. Trimming cost V 4 bases and J 5 bases, with 17 bases left between them. The CDR3 DNA is TGTGCCAGCAGTTTACAACAGGGTCTAGGAACCGGGGAGCTGTTTTTT. Residues: CASSLQQGLGTGELFF.

This rearrangement joins TRBV5-5 to TRBJ1-5; D is possibly TRBD1 (5 bases). Germline-derived CDR1 and CDR2 are SGHKS and YYEKEE (reference sequence). This CDR3 is 13 amino acids long. Trimming pared 4 bases from V and 5 bases from J, leaving 10 bases between. The CDR3 here is CASSGGVDQPQHF. CDR3 nucleotide sequence: TGTGCCAGCAGCGGGGGGGTGGATCAGCCCCAGCATTTT.

The chain links TRBV2 to TRBJ2-3; 12 bases are a match to TRBD2. The CDR3 loop spans 18 amino acids. The V segment lost 6 bases and the J segment 6 bases; nucleotides outside the gene matches: 16. CDR1 is SNHLY, CDR2 FYNNEI, per germline. The CDR3 loop is CASRDDILAGGRGDTQYF. The CDR3 nucleotides read TGTGCCAGCAGGGACGATATTCTAGCGGGGGGGCGTGGTGATACGCAGTATTTT.

This clonotype was detected a few times. The chain combines TRBV7-9 with TRBJ2-7; 12 bases match TRBD1. Germline lookup yields CDR1 SEHNR and CDR2 FQNEAQ (reference sequence). The CDR3 totals 15 residues. V shed 1 base and J 7 bases; nucleotides not matched to a gene: 5. The CDR3 bases are TGTGCCAGCAGCTTAGGGGACAGGGGGCGTCGAGAGCAGTACTTC. Its protein is CASSLGDRGRREQYF.

The J gene is TRBJ1-2, the V gene TRBV12-3 or TRBV12-4; D possibly corresponds to TRBD1 (6 bases). V gave up 5 bases and J gave up 4 bases, with 11 bases separating them. The CDR3 loop spans 13 amino acids. The CDR3 loop reads CASSDTGIYGYTF. The CDR3 nucleotides are TGTGCCAGCAGTGACACAGGGATCTATGGCTACACCTTC.

The V gene is TRBV9, the J gene TRBJ2-1; D remains unclear. The CDR3 length is 13 residues. The V end was cut by 0 bases, the J end by 3 bases, with 4 bases between. Germline assignment: CDR1 SGDLS and CDR2 YYNGEE. CDR3 in amino acids: CASSVANYNEQFF. In DNA form, the CDR3 reads TGTGCCAGCAGCGTAGCCAACTACAATGAGCAGTTCTTC.

This clonotype has only a few counts. The rearrangement uses TRBV7-9 and TRBJ2-1; 14 nucleotides agree with TRBD2. The CDR3 totals 16 residues. V lost 10 bases, J lost 7 bases, and 12 bases stayed unmatched. Germline V gives CDR1 SEHNR, CDR2 FQNEAQ (reference sequence). CDR3 DNA sequence: TGTGCCACCACCCCTTCCGGGACTAGCGGGAGAAATGAGCAGTTCTTC. Its translation: CATTPSGTSGRNEQFF. Complete variable domain (other parts from reference TRBV7-9 and TRBJ2-1): DTGVSQNPRHKITKRGQNVTFRCDPISEHNRLYWYRQTLGQGPEFLTYFQNEAQLEKSRLLSDRFSAERPKGSFSTLEIQRTEQGDSAMYLCATTPSGTSGRNEQFFGPGTRLTVL.

This clonotype was seen a handful of times. The chain couples TRBV7-7 to TRBJ1-6; D gene unclear. The germline gives CDR1 SSHAT, CDR2 FNYEAQ (reference sequence). This CDR3 region has 13 residues. The germline V and J ends were trimmed by 0 bases and 9 bases, with 6 bases remaining between them. CDR3 DNA: TGTGCCAGCAGCTTAGCTTTGGGTTCACCCCTCCACTTT. Encoded protein: CASSLALGSPLHF.